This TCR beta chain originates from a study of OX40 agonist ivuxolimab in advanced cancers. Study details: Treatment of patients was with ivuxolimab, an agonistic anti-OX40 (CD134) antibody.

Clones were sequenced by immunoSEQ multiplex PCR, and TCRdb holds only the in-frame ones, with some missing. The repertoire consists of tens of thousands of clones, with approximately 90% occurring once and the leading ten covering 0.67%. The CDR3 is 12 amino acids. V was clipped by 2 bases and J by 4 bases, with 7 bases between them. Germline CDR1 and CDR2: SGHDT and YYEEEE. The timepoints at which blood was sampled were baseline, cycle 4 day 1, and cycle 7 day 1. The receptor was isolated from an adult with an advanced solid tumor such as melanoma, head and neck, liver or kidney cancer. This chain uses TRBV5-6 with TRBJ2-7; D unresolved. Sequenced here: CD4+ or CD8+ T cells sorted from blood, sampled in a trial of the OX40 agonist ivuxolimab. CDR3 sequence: CASSFGRYEQYF. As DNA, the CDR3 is TGTGCCAGCAGCTTCGGACGGTACGAGCAGTACTTC. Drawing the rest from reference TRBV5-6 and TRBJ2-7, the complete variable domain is DAGVTQSPTHLIKTRGQQVTLRCSPKSGHDTVSWYQQALGQGPQFIFQYYEEEERQRGNFPDRFSGHQFPNYSSELNVNALLLGDSALYLCASSFGRYEQYFGPGTRLTVT.